This TCR beta chain comes out of a study of STAT3 mutations in large granular lymphocyte leukemia. The study, taken as a whole, reports: At least one immunodominant TCR beta clonotype appeared in every T-cell large granular lymphocyte leukemia patient.

No antigen has been identified for these receptors. Data came from immunoSEQ multiplex PCR; TCRdb stores just in-frame clones and leaves some out. The sample shows over 4,000 clones, under 55% of them seen only once. The specimen was peripheral blood mononuclear cells. Source of these receptors: a man in his 60s with T-cell large granular lymphocyte leukemia. Some clones in this sample may be carry-over from other donors' samples.

V usage is TRBV20-1 and J usage is TRBJ1-2; D not certain. The V end was cut by 7 bases, the J end by 6 bases, with 12 bases between. Germline V CDR1 and CDR2: DFQATT, SNEGSKA (reference sequence). The CDR3 runs 11 residues. CDR3 in DNA: TGCAGTGTTTATACTTTGGATGGCTACACCTTC. This sequence encodes CSVYTLDGYTF.